The clone carrying this TCR beta chain was recorded many times. Its specificity is not known. cDNA molecules carried unique molecular identifiers, and template switching added a universal primer site. TCRdb reanalysed the 5' RACE reads using MiXCR and keeps one entry per CDR3 protein. Of roughly 1.6 million distinct CDR3 sequences detected, about 30% appear once; the ten largest clones hold 0.25% to 0.3%. The record originates from a study of identical twins. Whole-study findings and limits: Models came in too low on out-of-frame TCR alpha sharing in monozygotic twins. Out-of-frame alpha sequences shared by twins showed excess low generation probability. Within cord blood, abundant beta clonotypes carried fewer insertions, but memory repertoires showed no such trend.

Germline CDR1 and CDR2: DFQATT and SNEGSKA (reference sequence). The CDR3 is made up of 11 amino acids. Trimming removed 0 bases from V and 9 bases from J, with 6 bases in between. The sequence was collected from a newborn girl in good health. J is TRBJ2-1 and V is TRBV20-1; no firm D call. The sample consisted of cord blood. CDR3 residues: CSARDQLEQFF. The CDR3 bases are TGCAGTGCTAGAGATCAGCTTGAGCAGTTCTTC.